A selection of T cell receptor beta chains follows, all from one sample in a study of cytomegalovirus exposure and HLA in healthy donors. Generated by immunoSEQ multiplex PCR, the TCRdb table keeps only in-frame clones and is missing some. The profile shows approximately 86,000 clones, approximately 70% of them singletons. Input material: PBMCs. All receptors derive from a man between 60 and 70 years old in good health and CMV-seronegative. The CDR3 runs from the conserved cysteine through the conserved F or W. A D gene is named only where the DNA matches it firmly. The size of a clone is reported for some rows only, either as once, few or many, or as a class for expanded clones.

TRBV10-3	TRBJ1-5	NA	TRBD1	TGTGCCATCAGTGATAGTCGACAGGGAGAAGATCAGCCCCAGCATTTT	CAISDSRQGEDQPQHF
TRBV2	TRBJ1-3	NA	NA	TGTGCCAGCACCTCTTGGGGGGACCGGGTCCTGTCTTTCGGAAACACCATATATTTT	CASTSWGDRVLSFGNTIYF
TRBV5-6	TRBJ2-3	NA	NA	TGTGCCAGCAGCTTAGGAACAGAGCCTACAGATACGCAGTATTTT	CASSLGTEPTDTQYF
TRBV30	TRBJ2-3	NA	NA	TGTGCCTGGAGACGGGGGACAGGCACAGATACGCAGTATTTT	CAWRRGTGTDTQYF
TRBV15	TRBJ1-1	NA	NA	TGTGCCACCAGCAGAGGGGAACAGGTTAAAGCTTTCTTT	CATSRGEQVKAFF
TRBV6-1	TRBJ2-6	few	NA	TGTGCCAGCAGTGAAGTAAGGAGTTCTGGGGCCAACGTCCTGACTTTC	CASSEVRSSGANVLTF
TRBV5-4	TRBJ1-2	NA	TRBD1	TGTGCCAGCCAGAACGAAAATGACAGGGTGCGCGGCTACACCTTC	CASQNENDRVRGYTF
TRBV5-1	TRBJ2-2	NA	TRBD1	TGCGCCAGCAGCTTAGGACAGGACACCGGGGAGCTGTTTTTT	CASSLGQDTGELFF
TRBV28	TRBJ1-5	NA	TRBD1	TGTGCCAGCAGTCTGACAGGGGACCAGCCCCAGCATTTT	CASSLTGDQPQHF
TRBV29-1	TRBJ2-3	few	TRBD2	TGCAGCGTGAGGGGTAGCGGGGATCGTACGCAGTATTTT	CSVRGSGDRTQYF
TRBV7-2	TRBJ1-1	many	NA	TGTGCCAGCAGCGCCTCGGGAGGGATGCACACTGAAGCTTTCTTT	CASSASGGMHTEAFF
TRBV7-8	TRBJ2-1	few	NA	TGTGCCAGCAGCCCGGCGGGACCTCACAATGAGCAGTTCTTC	CASSPAGPHNEQFF
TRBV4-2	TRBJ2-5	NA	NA	TGTGCCAGCAGCCACTACCAAGAGACCCAGTACTTC	CASSHYQETQYF
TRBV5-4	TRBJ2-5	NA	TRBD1	TGTGCCAGCAGCTTGGGACAGGGAGAGACCCAGTACTTC	CASSLGQGETQYF
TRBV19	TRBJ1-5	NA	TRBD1	TGTGCCAGTAGTATAGATGCAGGGGGCGGCTATCAGCCCCAGCATTTT	CASSIDAGGGYQPQHF
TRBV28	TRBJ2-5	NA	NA	TGTGCCAGCAGGATTCCGGGGGGCGAGACCCAGTACTTC	CASRIPGGETQYF
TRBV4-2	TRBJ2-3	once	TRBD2	TGTGCCAGCAGCCAAAAGCGGGACACAGATACGCAGTATTTT	CASSQKRDTDTQYF
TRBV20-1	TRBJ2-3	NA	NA	TGCAGTGCAGAGAACAGTCATACGCAGTATTTT	CSAENSHTQYF
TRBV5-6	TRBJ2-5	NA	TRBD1	TGTGCCAGCAGCTCGGGACAGTTAGAGACCCAGTACTTC	CASSSGQLETQYF
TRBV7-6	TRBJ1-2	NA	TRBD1	TGTGCCAGCAGCCCCCGACAGGGCGGTAACTATGGCTACACCTTC	CASSPRQGGNYGYTF
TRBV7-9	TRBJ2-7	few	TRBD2	TGTGCCTCCGGAGTGGCGGGAGGGCCTGGCTACGAGCAGTACTTC	CASGVAGGPGYEQYF
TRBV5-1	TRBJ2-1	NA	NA	TGCGCCAGCAGTTCACCTAGGACACCCTACAATGAGCAGTTCTTC	CASSSPRTPYNEQFF
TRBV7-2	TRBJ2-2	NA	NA	TGTGCCAGCAGCCCCATGGCTTTGGCCTCGAACACCGGGGAGCTGTTTTTT	CASSPMALASNTGELFF
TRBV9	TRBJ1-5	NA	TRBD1	TGTGCCAGCAGCGTAGGGACAGGGTCGAATCAGCCCCAGCATTTT	CASSVGTGSNQPQHF
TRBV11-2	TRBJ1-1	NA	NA	TGTGCCAGCAGCTTGGGCAGAATGAGCACTGAAGCTTTCTTT	CASSLGRMSTEAFF
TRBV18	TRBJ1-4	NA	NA	TGTGCCAGCCCACCGCGGGGATCAGAGGAAAAACTGTTTTTT	CASPPRGSEEKLFF
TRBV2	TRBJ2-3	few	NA	TGTGCCAGCAGGAGACCTAGCGCGAGCACAGATACGCAGTATTTT	CASRRPSASTDTQYF
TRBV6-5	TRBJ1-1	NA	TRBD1	TGTGCCAGCAGTTACGATTTGAGGGGGCGTACGACTGAAGCTTTCTTT	CASSYDLRGRTTEAFF
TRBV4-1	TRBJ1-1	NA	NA	TGCGCCAGCAGCCAAGATTTCAGGGTGACTGAAGCTTTCTTT	CASSQDFRVTEAFF
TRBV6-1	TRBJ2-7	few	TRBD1	TGTGCCAGCAGTGAAGCGGGACAGGGGCACGAGCAGTACTTC	CASSEAGQGHEQYF
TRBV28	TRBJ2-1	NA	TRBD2	TGTGCCAGCTCTCGTGGGACTAGCGGGAGTGAAATAAAGTTCTTC	CASSRGTSGSEIKFF
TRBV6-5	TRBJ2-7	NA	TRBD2	TGTGCCAGCAGCAAGCGGACTAGCGGCGACTACGAGCAGTACTTC	CASSKRTSGDYEQYF
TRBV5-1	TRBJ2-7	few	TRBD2	TGCGCCAGCAGCTCTGGCGGGACTAGCGTCTACGAGCAGTACTTC	CASSSGGTSVYEQYF
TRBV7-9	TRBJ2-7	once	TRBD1	TGTTCCAGCAGCCCGTCCTCTACAGGGGTCGAGCAGTACTTC	CSSSPSSTGVEQYF
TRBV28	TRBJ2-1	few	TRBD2	TGTGCCAGCAGAGACCCCAGCGGGGTCTCCTACAATGAGCAGTTCTTC	CASRDPSGVSYNEQFF
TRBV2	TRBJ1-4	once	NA	TGTGCCAGCAGTGAAAAGAGGGCAAATAATGAAAAACTGTTTTTT	CASSEKRANNEKLFF
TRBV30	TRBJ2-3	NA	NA	TGTGCCTGTGGGGCGGATACGCAGTATTTT	CACGADTQYF
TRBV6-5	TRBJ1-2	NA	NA	TGTGCCAGCAGTTACGAAGGTACAGGGAATGGCTACACCTTC	CASSYEGTGNGYTF
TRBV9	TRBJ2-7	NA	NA	TGTGCCAGCAGCGCAAGACAATTCCGCTACGAGCAGTACTTC	CASSARQFRYEQYF
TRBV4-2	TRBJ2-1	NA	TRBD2	TGTGCCAGCAGCCATCGCGGGAGAACGGGGTACAATGGGCAGTTCTTC	CASSHRGRTGYNGQFF
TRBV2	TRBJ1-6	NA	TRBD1	TGTGCCAGTAGATCCGGGACAGATTTTAATTCACCCCTCCACTTT	CASRSGTDFNSPLHF